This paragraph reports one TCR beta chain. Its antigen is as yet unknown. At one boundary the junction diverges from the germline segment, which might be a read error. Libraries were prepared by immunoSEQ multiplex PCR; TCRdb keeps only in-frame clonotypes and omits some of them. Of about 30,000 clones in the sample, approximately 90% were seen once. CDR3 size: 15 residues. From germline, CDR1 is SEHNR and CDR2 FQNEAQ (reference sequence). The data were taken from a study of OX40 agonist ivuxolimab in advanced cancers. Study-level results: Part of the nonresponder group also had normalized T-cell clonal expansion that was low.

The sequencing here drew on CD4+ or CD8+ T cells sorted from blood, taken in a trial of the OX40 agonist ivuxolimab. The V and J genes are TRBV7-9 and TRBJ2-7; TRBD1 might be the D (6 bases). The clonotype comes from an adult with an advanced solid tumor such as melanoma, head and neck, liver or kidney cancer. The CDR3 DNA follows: TGTGCCGGCAGCTTAGCGCCAGGGGTAGGCCACGAGCAGTACTTC. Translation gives CAGSLAPGVGHEQYF.